This T cell receptor (beta chain) was sequenced during a study of T cell responses to AZD1222 COVID-19 vaccine. V was shortened by 0 bases and J by 7 bases, with 19 bases between the two germline ends. The CDR3 length is 17 residues. Germline V gene data show CDR1 as LGHNA and CDR2 as YNFKEQ. About this clone itself: Its cognate antigen is unknown.

Findings and limits, study-wide: No day 14 peak samples; only post-peak repertoires were characterized. Seropositive at baseline were only 5 to 7 AZD1222 recipients.

Method: immunoSEQ multiplex PCR; TCRdb's copy keeps in-frame clones and lacks some. The data contain over 100,000 clones, about 94% of them singletons. The sequence derives from an adult in good health. This sequence joins TRBV4-2 and TRBJ1-3; weak D call: TRBD1 (6 bases). The sequences come from peripheral blood, collected on day 0 of AZD1222 vaccination. The CDR3 spells CASSQDRSPGVGNTIYF. The DNA of the CDR3 is TGTGCCAGCAGCCAAGATCGGTCCCCAGGGGTAGGGAACACCATATATTTT.